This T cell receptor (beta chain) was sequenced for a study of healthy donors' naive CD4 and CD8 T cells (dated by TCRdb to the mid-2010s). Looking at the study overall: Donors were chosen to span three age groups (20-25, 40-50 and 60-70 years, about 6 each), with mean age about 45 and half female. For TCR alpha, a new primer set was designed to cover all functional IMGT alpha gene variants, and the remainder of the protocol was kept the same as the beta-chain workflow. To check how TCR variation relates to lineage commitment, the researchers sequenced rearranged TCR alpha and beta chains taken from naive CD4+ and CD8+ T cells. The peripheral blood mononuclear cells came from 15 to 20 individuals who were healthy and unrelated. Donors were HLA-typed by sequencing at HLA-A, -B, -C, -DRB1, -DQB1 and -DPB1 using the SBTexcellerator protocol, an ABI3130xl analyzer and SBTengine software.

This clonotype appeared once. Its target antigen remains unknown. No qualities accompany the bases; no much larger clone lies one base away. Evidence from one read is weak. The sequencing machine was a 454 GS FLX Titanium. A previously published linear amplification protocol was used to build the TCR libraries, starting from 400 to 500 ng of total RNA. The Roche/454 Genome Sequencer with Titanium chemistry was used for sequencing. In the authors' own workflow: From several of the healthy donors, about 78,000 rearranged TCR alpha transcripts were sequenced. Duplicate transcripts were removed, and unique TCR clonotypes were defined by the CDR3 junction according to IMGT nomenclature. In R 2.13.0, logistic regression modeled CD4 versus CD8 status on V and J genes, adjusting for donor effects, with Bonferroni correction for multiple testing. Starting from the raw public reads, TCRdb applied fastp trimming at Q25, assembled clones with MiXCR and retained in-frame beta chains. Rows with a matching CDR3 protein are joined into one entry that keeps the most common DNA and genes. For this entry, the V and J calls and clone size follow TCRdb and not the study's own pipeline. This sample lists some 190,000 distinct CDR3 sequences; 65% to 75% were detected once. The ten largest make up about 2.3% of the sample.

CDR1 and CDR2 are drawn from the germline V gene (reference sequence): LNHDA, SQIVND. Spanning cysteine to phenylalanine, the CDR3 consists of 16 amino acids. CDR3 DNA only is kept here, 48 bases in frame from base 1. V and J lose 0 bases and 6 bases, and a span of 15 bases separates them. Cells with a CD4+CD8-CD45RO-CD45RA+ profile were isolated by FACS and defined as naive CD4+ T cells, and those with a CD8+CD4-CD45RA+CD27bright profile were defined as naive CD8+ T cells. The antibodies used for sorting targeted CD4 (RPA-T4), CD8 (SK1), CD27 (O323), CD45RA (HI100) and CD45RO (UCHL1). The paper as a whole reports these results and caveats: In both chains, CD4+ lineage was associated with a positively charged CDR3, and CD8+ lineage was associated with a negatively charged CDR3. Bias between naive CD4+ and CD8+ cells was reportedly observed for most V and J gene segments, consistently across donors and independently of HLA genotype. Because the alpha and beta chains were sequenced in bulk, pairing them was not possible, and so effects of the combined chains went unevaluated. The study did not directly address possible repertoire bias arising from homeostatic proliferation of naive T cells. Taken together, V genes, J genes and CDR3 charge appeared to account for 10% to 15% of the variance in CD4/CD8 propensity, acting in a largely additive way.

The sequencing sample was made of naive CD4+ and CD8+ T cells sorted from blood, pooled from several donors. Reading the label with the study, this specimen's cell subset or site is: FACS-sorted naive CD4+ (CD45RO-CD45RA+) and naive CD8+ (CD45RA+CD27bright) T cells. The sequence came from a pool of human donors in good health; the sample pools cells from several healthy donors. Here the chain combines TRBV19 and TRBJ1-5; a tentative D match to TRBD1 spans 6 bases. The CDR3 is CASSIETQGGTQPQHF. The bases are TGTGCCAGTAGTATAGAGACACAGGGTGGAACTCAGCCCCAGCATTTT.